This T cell receptor (beta chain) emerged from a study of T cell responses to AZD1222 COVID-19 vaccine. The CDR3 runs 17 residues. V was clipped by 1 base and J by 4 bases; unmatched bases: 8. Germline V lookup: CDR1 SGHTA, CDR2 FQGNSA. About this clone: The antigen is unknown.

Broader study findings: Spike as a whole was targeted by vaccine-associated CD4 TCRs, dominant at 160-218 and 743-854. Of spike-specific TCRs, nearly half reportedly target regions left unmutated in variants. Females made up more of the donors, who were largely white British, and clonal diversity may have come out too low. Spike-specific TCRs gained breadth and depth after people received two AZD1222 doses.

Assay: immunoSEQ multiplex PCR; the TCRdb copy retains only in-frame clones and omits some. The data show around 92,000 clones, with around 84% seen just once and about 10% held by the top ten. The J gene is TRBJ2-2, the V gene TRBV7-2, with 8 bases matching TRBD2. This specimen was peripheral blood, taken on day 0 of AZD1222 vaccination. This clonotype was obtained from an adult in good health. This CDR3 reads CASSLGWRGDGTGELFF. The CDR3 DNA follows: TGTGCCAGCAGCTTAGGTTGGCGGGGGGATGGCACCGGGGAGCTGTTTTTT.